These 5 T cell receptor beta chains were sequenced from one sample in a study of T cells in Graves' hyperthyroidism and ophthalmopathy. Amplification of TCR beta CDR3 regions was performed using RNA transcripts as template. The primer set for the first-round RT-PCR of the TCR CDR3 was HTBI. TCRdb reprocessed the multiplex PCR reads via MiXCR and lists one record per CDR3 protein. The data contain a few hundred thousand distinct CDR3 sequences, 13% to 15% of them singletons. The sequencing sample was made of blood. The receptors here all came from a woman between 40 and 50 years old with Graves' hyperthyroidism that later progressed to Graves' ophthalmopathy.

The J gene is TRBJ2-2, the V gene TRBV7-9; D possibly corresponds to TRBD2 (5 bases). V dropped 1 base and J dropped 4 bases, with 10 bases sitting between them. Germline assignment: CDR1 SEHNR and CDR2 FQNEAQ (reference sequence). CDR3 length: 15 amino acids. The CDR3 loop is CASSLELGSTGELFF. The DNA of the CDR3 is TGTGCCAGCAGCTTAGAACTAGGGTCCACCGGGGAGCTGTTTTTT.

Turning to this clonotype: Just one base apart from a much larger clone, this may be a read error. The chain links TRBV29-1 to TRBJ1-1; D is possibly TRBD1 (6 bases). This CDR3 contains 14 residues. The germline V gene encodes CDR1 SQVTM and CDR2 ANQGSEA. CDR3 amino acids: CSTLRGDPGTDAFF. CDR3 nucleotide sequence: TGCAGCACCCTGAGGGGGGACCCGGGCACTGACGCTTTCTTT.

The rearrangement joins TRBV2 to TRBJ1-3; D gene unclear. The CDR3 spans 12 residues. The germline gives CDR1 SNHLY, CDR2 FYNNEI. Trimming removed 5 bases at V and 4 bases at J, with 6 bases between. The CDR3, as DNA: TGTGCCAGCAGTTATTTGGGAAACACCATATATTTT. It translates to CASSYLGNTIYF.

This clonotype showed up many times. V gene TRBV7-9 combines with J gene TRBJ2-2; 11 nucleotides match TRBD2. V shed 7 bases and J 1 base; nucleotides not matched to a gene: 5. This CDR3 region has 16 residues. CDR1 and CDR2 (germline): SEHNR, FQNEAQ (reference sequence). CDR3 in DNA: TGTGCCAGCACTGTAGCGGGAGGGCGGAACACCGGGGAGCTGTTTTTT. Its translation is CASTVAGGRNTGELFF.

This clonotype was observed at least ten times. As DNA, the CDR3 is TGCAGCGTAATACCGGGACTAGTAAACACCGGGGAGCTGTTTTTT. It is translated as CSVIPGLVNTGELFF. The chain couples TRBV29-1 to TRBJ2-2; the match to TRBD2 covers 8 bases. Germline V gene data show CDR1 as SQVTM and CDR2 as ANQGSEA. CDR3 length: 15 residues. V was clipped by 6 bases and J by 2 bases; unmatched bases: 8.